This passage covers 5 T cell receptor beta chains from one sample sequenced in a study of T cell repertoires in cytomegalovirus infection. One entry per CDR3 protein results from TCRdb running MiXCR on the reads. This table holds around 290,000 distinct CDR3 sequences, more than 20% found once. The sample consisted of PBMCs. The receptors originated from a human donor in good health (CMV status not recorded). Some clones in this sample may be carry-over from other donors' samples.

This chain connects TRBV20-1 to TRBJ1-3; D is undetermined. This CDR3 comprises 16 residues. Germline V CDR1 and CDR2: DFQATT, SNEGSKA (reference sequence). Between the trimmed V and J ends, which lost 2 bases and 0 bases, there was a span of 14 bases. CDR3 loop: CSARKRQPSSGNTIYF. DNA of the CDR3: TGCAGTGCTAGAAAACGTCAGCCGAGCTCTGGAAACACCATATATTTT.

On this clonotype: This could be a read error, since a much larger clone is one nucleotide away. This chain joins TRBV7-8 and TRBJ2-1; 11 bases are a match to TRBD2. The CDR3 totals 15 residues. Germline V CDR1 and CDR2: SGHVS, FQNEAQ. CDR3 loop: CGSSLELAGAREQFF. The CDR3 bases are TGTGGCAGCAGCTTAGAACTAGCGGGGGCCCGGGAGCAGTTCTTC.

The J gene is TRBJ2-7, the V gene TRBV6-2 or TRBV6-3; D possibly corresponds to TRBD2 (6 bases). CDR1 and CDR2 from the germline V gene are MNHEY and SVGEGT. V was cut by 6 bases and J by 6 bases, with 18 bases left in between. The CDR3 extends over 14 amino acids. The CDR3 region has the DNA TGTGCCAGCAGCTCTCCGGGACTTCAAATCGAGCAGTACTTC. This codes for CASSSPGLQIEQYF.

This clonotype was counted at least ten times. The genes are TRBV12-3 or TRBV12-4 and TRBJ2-7, with 9 nucleotides matching TRBD1. Trimming at V came to 4 bases and at J to 6 bases, leaving 4 bases not matched to a gene. This CDR3 has 13 residues. CDR3 DNA sequence: TGTGCCAGCAGTTACAGGGGGCGCGGCGAGCAGTACTTC. This translates into CASSYRGRGEQYF.

The CDR3 DNA reads as TGTGCCAGCGCGGGACGCAACTCCTACGAGCAGTACTTC. Encoded protein: CASAGRNSYEQYF. The chain combines TRBV6-1 with TRBJ2-7; possible D gene TRBD2, 6 bases. The CDR3 runs to 13 residues. Germline CDR1 reads MNHNS; CDR2 reads SASEGT. Trimming stripped 8 bases from V and 0 bases from J, with 11 bases between.